The entry below gives a single TCR beta chain sequence along with its context. These data are taken from a study of blood T cell repertoires in COVID-19. Participant age was about 18 to 89 years, and participants resided in fewer than 25 US areas. Only in-frame clones appear in the TCRdb table, and some are missing; sequencing was by immunoSEQ multiplex PCR. The table lists 300,000 to 400,000 clones, 80% to 90% of them singletons. This receptor was obtained from a middle-aged woman with acute COVID-19. Specimen: PBMCs or T cells enriched from blood (not recorded which).

This CDR3 is CSAPRGLAYEQYF. The CDR3 coding sequence is TGCAGCGCCCCGAGGGGGCTGGCCTACGAGCAGTACTTC. The V gene is TRBV29-1, the J gene TRBJ2-7, with 7 bases that match TRBD1. The V gene's germline CDR1 is SQVTM and CDR2 ANQGSEA. The CDR3 loop spans 13 amino acids. With 7 bases clipped from V and 2 bases from J, the junction kept 8 bases outside the gene matches.